This T cell receptor beta chain originates from a study of shared clonotypes between healthy human individuals. Across the study: Three plates each covered CD4 naive and memory; CD8 naive two, CD8 memory one.

Broader study findings: Naive CD4 clonotypes overlapped across a handful of donors at 4.5% to 5.5%.

On this clone itself: What it recognizes is unknown.

Germline-derived CDR1 and CDR2 are SEHNR and FQNEAQ (reference sequence). The CDR3 is 15 residues long. Trimming took 4 bases from V and 5 from J; bases not matched to a gene: 10. Using immunoSEQ multiplex PCR, the repertoire was profiled, and TCRdb retains in-frame clones only, with some absent. The sample shows about 510,000 clones, 90% to 97% of them seen only once. In the CD4+ fraction, cells were divided into CD45RA+ naive and CD45RA-negative memory subsets. This rearrangement joins TRBV7-9 to TRBJ2-5; the match to TRBD2 covers 7 bases. This clonotype originated in a woman in her 30s in good health. Sequenced input: naive CD4+ T cells sorted from blood. Regarding subset: CD45RA+ positively selected. Here the CDR3 reads CASSSPGGSRETQYF. CDR3 sequence (DNA): TGTGCCAGCAGCTCCCCCGGGGGGTCAAGGGAGACCCAGTACTTC.